This T cell receptor beta chain emerged from a study of blood T cell repertoires in COVID-19. About the research overall: From T cells, B-cell-depleted T cells, or PBMCs came the material, which was cDNA or gDNA.

The CDR3 is 13 amino acids. V was pared by 5 bases and J by 5 bases, with 4 bases of the junction left unmatched. The germline V gene has CDR1 SNHLY and CDR2 FYNNEI. The data were produced by immunoSEQ multiplex PCR, yet TCRdb's version contains in-frame clones alone and is incomplete. The sample holds about half a million clones, 70% to 90% seen once. The sequencing input was peripheral blood. The genes are TRBV2 and TRBJ2-5, with TRBD2 matching 8 bases. This sequence originates from a human donor in a cohort sampled during active COVID-19. CDR3 loop: CASSRLAQETQYF. In DNA, the CDR3 is TGTGCCAGCAGTCGACTAGCGCAGGAGACCCAGTACTTC.